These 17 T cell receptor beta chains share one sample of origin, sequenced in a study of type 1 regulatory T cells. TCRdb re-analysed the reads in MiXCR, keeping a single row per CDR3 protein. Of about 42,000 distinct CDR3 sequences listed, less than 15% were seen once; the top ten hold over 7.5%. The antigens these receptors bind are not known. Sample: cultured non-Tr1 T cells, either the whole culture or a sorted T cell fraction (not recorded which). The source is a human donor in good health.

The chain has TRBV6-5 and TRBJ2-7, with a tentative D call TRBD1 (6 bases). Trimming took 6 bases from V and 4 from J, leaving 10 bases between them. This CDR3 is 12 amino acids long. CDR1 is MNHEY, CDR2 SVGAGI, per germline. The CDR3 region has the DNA TGTGCCAGCAGACTCGGACAGTACGAGCAGTACTTC. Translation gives CASRLGQYEQYF.

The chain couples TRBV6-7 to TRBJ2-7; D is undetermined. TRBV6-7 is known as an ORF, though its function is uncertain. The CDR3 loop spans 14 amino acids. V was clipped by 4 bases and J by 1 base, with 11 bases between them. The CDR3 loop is CASSSDHMSYEQYF. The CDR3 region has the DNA TGTGCCAGCAGTTCGGACCATATGTCCTACGAGCAGTACTTC.

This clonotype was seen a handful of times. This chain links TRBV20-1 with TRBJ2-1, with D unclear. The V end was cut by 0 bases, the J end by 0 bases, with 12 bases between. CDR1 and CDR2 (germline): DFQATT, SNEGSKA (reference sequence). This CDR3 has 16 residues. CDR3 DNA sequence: TGCAGTGCTAGAGATCGCCACTTAAGCTCCTACAATGAGCAGTTCTTC. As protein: CSARDRHLSSYNEQFF.

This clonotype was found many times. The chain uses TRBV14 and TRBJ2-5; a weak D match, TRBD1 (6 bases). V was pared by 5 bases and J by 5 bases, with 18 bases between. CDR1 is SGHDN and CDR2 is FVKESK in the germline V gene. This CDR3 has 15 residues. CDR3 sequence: CASSSGLYRDETQYF. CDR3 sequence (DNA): TGTGCCAGCAGCTCCGGGTTGTACAGGGACGAGACCCAGTACTTC.

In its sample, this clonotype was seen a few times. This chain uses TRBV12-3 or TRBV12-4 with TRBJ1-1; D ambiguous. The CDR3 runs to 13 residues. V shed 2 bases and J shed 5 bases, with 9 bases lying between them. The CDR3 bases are TGTGCCAGCAGTTTAAACCCCAGAACTGAAGCTTTCTTT. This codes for CASSLNPRTEAFF.

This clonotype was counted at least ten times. In nucleotides, the CDR3 is TGTGCCAGCAGCCAACGGGGGTCACCCCTCCACTTT. This gives the protein CASSQRGSPLHF. The gene calls are TRBV3-1 and TRBJ1-6; a possible D gene is TRBD1 (5 bases). The CDR3 extends over 12 amino acids. V gave up 2 bases and J gave up 10 bases, with 6 bases separating them. Germline-derived CDR1 and CDR2 are LGHDT and YNNKEL (reference sequence). The variable domain in full, with the rest retrieved from reference TRBV3-1 and TRBJ1-6, is DTAVSQTPKYLVTQMGNDKSIKCEQNLGHDTMYWYKQDSKKFLKIMFSYNNKELIINETVPNRFSPKSPDKAHLNLHINSLELGDSAVYFCASSQRGSPLHFGNGTRLTVT.

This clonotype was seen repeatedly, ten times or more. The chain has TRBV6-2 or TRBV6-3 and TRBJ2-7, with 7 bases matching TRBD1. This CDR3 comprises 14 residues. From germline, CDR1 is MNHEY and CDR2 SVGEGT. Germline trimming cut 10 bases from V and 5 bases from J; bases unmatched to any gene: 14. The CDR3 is CATRQGDVRDEQYF. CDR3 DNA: TGTGCCACTAGACAGGGAGACGTTCGCGACGAGCAGTACTTC.

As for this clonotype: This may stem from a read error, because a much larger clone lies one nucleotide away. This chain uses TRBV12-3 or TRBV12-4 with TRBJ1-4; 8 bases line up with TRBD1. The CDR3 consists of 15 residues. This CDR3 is CASSYGTGGIGELLF. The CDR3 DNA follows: TGTGCCAGCAGTTACGGGACAGGAGGAATTGGGGAACTGCTTTTT.

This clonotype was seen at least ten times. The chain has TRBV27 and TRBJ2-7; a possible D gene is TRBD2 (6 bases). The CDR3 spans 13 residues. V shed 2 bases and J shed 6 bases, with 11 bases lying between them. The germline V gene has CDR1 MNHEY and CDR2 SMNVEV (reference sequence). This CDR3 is CASSLLRGSEQYF. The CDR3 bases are TGTGCCAGCAGTTTACTTCGGGGGAGCGAGCAGTACTTC.

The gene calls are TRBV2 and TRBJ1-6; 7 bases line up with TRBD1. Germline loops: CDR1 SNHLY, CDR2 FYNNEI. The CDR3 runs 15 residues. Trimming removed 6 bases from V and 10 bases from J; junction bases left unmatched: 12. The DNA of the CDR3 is TGTGCCAGCAGGCCCGACAGGGCTAAAATCTCACCCCTCCACTTT. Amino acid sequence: CASRPDRAKISPLHF.

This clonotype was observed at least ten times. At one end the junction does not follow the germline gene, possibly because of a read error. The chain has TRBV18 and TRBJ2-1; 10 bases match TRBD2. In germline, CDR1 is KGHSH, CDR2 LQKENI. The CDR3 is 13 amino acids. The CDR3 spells CASSPPSGRDQIF. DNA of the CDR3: TGTGCCAGCTCACCGCCCAGCGGGAGGGACCAGATCTTC.

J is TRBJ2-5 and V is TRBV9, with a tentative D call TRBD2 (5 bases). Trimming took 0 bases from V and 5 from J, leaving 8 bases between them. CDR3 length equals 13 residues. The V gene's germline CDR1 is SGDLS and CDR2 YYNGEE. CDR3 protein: CASSVGIAETQYF. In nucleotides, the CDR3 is TGTGCCAGCAGCGTAGGAATAGCGGAGACCCAGTACTTC. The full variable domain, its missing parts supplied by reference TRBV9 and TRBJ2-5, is DSGVTQTPKHLITATGQRVTLRCSPRSGDLSVYWYQQSLDQGLQFLIQYYNGEERAKGNILERFSAQQFPDLHSELNLSSLELGDSALYFCASSVGIAETQYFGPGTRLLVL.

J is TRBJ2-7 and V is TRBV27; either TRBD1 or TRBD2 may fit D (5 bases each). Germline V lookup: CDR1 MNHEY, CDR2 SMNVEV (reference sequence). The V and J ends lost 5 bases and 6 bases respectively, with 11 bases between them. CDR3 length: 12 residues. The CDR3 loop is CASSAVRGEQYF. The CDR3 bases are TGTGCCAGCAGTGCAGTGAGGGGCGAGCAGTACTTC.

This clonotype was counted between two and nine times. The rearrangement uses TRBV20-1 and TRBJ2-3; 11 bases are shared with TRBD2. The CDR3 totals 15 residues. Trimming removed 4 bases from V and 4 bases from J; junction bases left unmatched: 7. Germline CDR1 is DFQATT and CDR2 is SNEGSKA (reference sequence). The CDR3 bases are TGCAGTGCTACCTTACTAGCGGGAGTTGCAGATACGCAGTATTTT. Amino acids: CSATLLAGVADTQYF.

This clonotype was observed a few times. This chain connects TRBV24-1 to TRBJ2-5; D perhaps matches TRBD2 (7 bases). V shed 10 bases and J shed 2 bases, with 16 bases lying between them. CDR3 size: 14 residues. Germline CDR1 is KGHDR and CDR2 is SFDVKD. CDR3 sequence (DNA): TGTGCCACACAGGGAGGGGGTCCGCAAGAGACCCAGTACTTC. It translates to CATQGGGPQETQYF.

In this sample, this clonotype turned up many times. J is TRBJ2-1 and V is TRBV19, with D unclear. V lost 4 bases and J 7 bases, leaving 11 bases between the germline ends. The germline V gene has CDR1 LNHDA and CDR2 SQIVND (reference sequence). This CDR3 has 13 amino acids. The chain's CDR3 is CASSTSHRNEQFF. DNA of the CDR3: TGTGCCAGTAGTACCTCCCACAGAAATGAGCAGTTCTTC.

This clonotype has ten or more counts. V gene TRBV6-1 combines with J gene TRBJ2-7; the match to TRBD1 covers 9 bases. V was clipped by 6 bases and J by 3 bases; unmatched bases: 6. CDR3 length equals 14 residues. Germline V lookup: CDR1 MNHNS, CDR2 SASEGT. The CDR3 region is CASRKGQGNYEQYF. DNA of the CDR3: TGTGCCAGCAGGAAGGGACAGGGAAACTACGAGCAGTACTTC.